A single sample is the source of the 31 T cell receptor beta chains below, sequenced in a study of neurological immune-mediated disorders. TCRdb fed the 5' RACE reads into MiXCR, producing one record per CDR3 protein. Among 20,000 to 30,000 distinct CDR3 sequences listed, around 13% were seen once. Sequenced input: PBMCs. These TCRs come from a woman aged 60 to 75 with HTLV-1-associated myelopathy (HAM/TSP).

Many counts were recorded for this clonotype. A clone one base away is much larger, so this may be a read error. The V and J genes are TRBV10-3 and TRBJ2-3, with D possibly matching TRBD2 (6 bases). Trimming left V 3 bases short and J 4 bases short, with 14 bases between. The V gene's germline CDR1 is ENHRY and CDR2 SYGVKD. This CDR3 comprises 15 residues. The CDR3 loop is CAISERGSRADTQYF. The CDR3 DNA follows: TGTGCCATCAGTGAACGGGGGTCGAGGGCAGATACGCAGTATTTT.

This clonotype was picked up many times. V usage is TRBV11-2 and J usage is TRBJ2-6; D unclear. Deletions cut 5 bases from V and 0 bases from J, with 17 bases between. Germline lookup yields CDR1 SGHAT and CDR2 FQNNGV. This CDR3 has 18 residues. The DNA for the CDR3 is TGTGCCAGCAGCGTACCTGTCTGGGTCCACTCTGGGGCCAACGTCCTGACTTTC. This gives the protein CASSVPVWVHSGANVLTF.

This clonotype was detected ten times or more. This rearrangement joins TRBV3-1 to TRBJ2-7; tentatively, D is TRBD1 (6 bases). V was shortened by 1 base and J by 3 bases, with 13 bases between the two germline ends. The CDR3 is made up of 15 amino acids. Looked up from germline, CDR1 is LGHDT and CDR2 is YNNKEL (reference sequence). CDR3 bases: TGTGCCAGCAGCCAAGGGATAGGGGGATTCTACGAGCAGTACTTC. Translating it yields CASSQGIGGFYEQYF.

This clonotype was picked up many times. The chain employs TRBV20-1 and TRBJ1-3; weak D call: TRBD1 (5 bases). The CDR3 has 12 residues. In germline, CDR1 is DFQATT, CDR2 SNEGSKA (reference sequence). V was cut by 6 bases and J by 1 base, with 7 bases left in between. This CDR3 reads CSARTSGNTIYF. The DNA of the CDR3 is TGCAGTGCACGGACATCTGGAAACACCATATATTTT.

The genes are TRBV20-1 and TRBJ2-3, with D perhaps TRBD2 (6 bases). Germline values: CDR1 DFQATT, CDR2 SNEGSKA (reference sequence). Trimming took off 3 bases at V and 2 bases at J, with 15 bases between the two ends. This CDR3 is built from 15 residues. Here the CDR3 DNA reads TGCAGTGCTAGCCGCCCTGGACTACCCACAGATACGCAGTATTTT. It encodes CSASRPGLPTDTQYF.

In this sample, this clonotype turned up many times. This chain joins TRBV20-1 and TRBJ2-4; D is ambiguous. V shed 5 bases and J shed 0 bases, with 8 bases lying between them. This CDR3 is built from 13 residues. Per the germline V gene, CDR1 is DFQATT and CDR2 is SNEGSKA (reference sequence). CDR3 sequence: CSARFGAKNIQYF. The CDR3 nucleotides read TGCAGTGCTCGCTTTGGAGCCAAAAACATTCAGTACTTC.

This clonotype was detected once. The gene calls are TRBV12-3 or TRBV12-4 and TRBJ1-4, with TRBD1 as a possible D gene (5 bases). The CDR3 runs to 13 residues. Trimming cost V 8 bases and J 7 bases, with 14 bases left between them. The CDR3 nucleotides read TGTGCCAGCGGGGGAGGGGCAAGTGAAAAACTGTTTTTT. Amino acid sequence: CASGGGASEKLFF.

Ten or more counts support this clonotype. The rearrangement joins TRBV11-2 to TRBJ1-1, with a tentative D call TRBD1 (5 bases). The V end lost 8 bases, the J end lost 7 bases, and 20 bases lay between the germline ends. Germline V gene data show CDR1 as SGHAT and CDR2 as FQNNGV. The CDR3 consists of 14 residues. CDR3 sequence reads: CASSFAGYDFEAFF. Here the CDR3 DNA reads TGTGCCAGCTCCTTCGCAGGGTATGACTTTGAAGCTTTCTTT. The full variable domain, with the rest looked up from reference TRBV11-2 and TRBJ1-1, is EAGVAQSPRYKIIEKRQSVAFWCNPISGHATLYWYQQILGQGPKLLIQFQNNGVVDDSQLPKDRFSAERLKGVDSTLKIQPAKLEDSAVYLCASSFAGYDFEAFFGQGTRLTVV.

By share, this clonotype counts as medium-sized. The chain carries TRBV4-1 and TRBJ1-3; a possible D gene is TRBD1 (5 bases). Germline V gene lookup returns CDR1 MGHRA and CDR2 YSYEKL. V lost 6 bases and J lost 1, with 16 bases in between. The CDR3 runs to 16 residues. The CDR3: CASRAVGGSSGNTIYF. DNA of the CDR3: TGCGCCAGCAGGGCAGTCGGGGGGTCTTCTGGAAACACCATATATTTT.

This clonotype was seen at least ten times. This chain joins TRBV5-1 and TRBJ2-3; TRBD2 matches at 10 bases. Trimming at V came to 4 bases and at J to 4 bases, leaving 6 bases not matched to a gene. The germline V gene encodes CDR1 SGHRS and CDR2 YFSETQ. The CDR3 covers 15 residues. CDR3: CASSPTGTSADTQYF. In DNA form, the CDR3 reads TGCGCCAGCAGCCCCACGGGGACTAGCGCAGATACGCAGTATTTT.

There are many counts of this clonotype. CDR3 nucleotides: TGCAGTGCTAGAGACCGGGACAGGGATCCCTTTAATGAAAAACTGTTTTTT. Residues: CSARDRDRDPFNEKLFF. The chain uses TRBV20-1 and TRBJ1-4, with TRBD1 matching over 9 bases. Looked up from germline, CDR1 is DFQATT and CDR2 is SNEGSKA (reference sequence). Unmatched junction bases numbered 9, after V lost 0 bases and J lost 4 bases. The CDR3 has 17 residues.

This clonotype turned up a few times. The chain is built from TRBV7-2 and TRBJ1-4; 7 bases fit TRBD1. This CDR3 has 14 amino acids. Germline CDR1 reads SGHTA; CDR2 reads FQGNSA. V shed 1 base and J 8 bases; nucleotides not matched to a gene: 4. CDR3 bases: TGTGCCAGCAGCTTAGTCAGGGGACAGGAAAAACTGTTTTTT. Its protein product is CASSLVRGQEKLFF.

This clonotype came up many times. The gene calls are TRBV4-2 and TRBJ2-4; the match to TRBD2 covers 13 bases. The length of the CDR3 is 19 residues. J gave up 5 bases and V 1 base, and 11 bases lay outside the gene matches. Germline loops: CDR1 LGHNA, CDR2 YNFKEQ. The CDR3 nucleotides read TGTGCCAGCAGCCAAGTGGCGGGACTAGCGGGACCCTTGGAAAACATTCAGTACTTC. The encoded protein is CASSQVAGLAGPLENIQYF.

At least ten counts were recorded for this clonotype. V usage is TRBV6-5 and J usage is TRBJ2-1; D is unresolved. The ends were cut back, 8 bases at V and 3 bases at J, with 8 bases in the middle. The V gene's germline CDR1 is MNHEY and CDR2 SVGAGI. This CDR3 has 12 amino acids. DNA of the CDR3: TGTGCCAGCGTCGGGCTCTACAATGAGCAGTTCTTC. Translated: CASVGLYNEQFF.

This clonotype has ten or more counts. The chain is built from TRBV20-1 and TRBJ1-4; a weak D match, TRBD1 (5 bases). The CDR3 spans 15 residues. Per the germline V gene, CDR1 is DFQATT and CDR2 is SNEGSKA (reference sequence). The V gene lost 8 bases and the J gene lost 0 bases, with 16 bases spanning the gap. The DNA for the CDR3 is TGCAGTCCAACGGGGGGACCTGCAACTAATGAAAAACTGTTTTTT. Translation gives CSPTGGPATNEKLFF.

This clonotype was counted many times. As DNA, the CDR3 is TGTGCCAGCAGTTCCCTAGGACACCCCGGATCATCTGGGGCCAACGTCCTGACTTTC. Translating it yields CASSSLGHPGSSGANVLTF. V is TRBV6-5 and J is TRBJ2-6; possible D gene TRBD1, 5 bases. Per germline, CDR1 MNHEY and CDR2 SVGAGI. Trimming pared 4 bases from V and 1 base from J, leaving 20 bases between. This CDR3 region has 19 residues.

This clonotype has a handful of counts. The genes are TRBV5-1 and TRBJ2-5, with TRBD2 matching 8 bases. The CDR3 covers 20 residues. The V and J ends lost 1 base and 2 bases, in that order; junction bases with no gene match: 19. Germline CDR1 is SGHRS and CDR2 is YFSETQ. The CDR3 protein is CASSLMTPIRTSRSQETQYF. The CDR3 nucleotides read TGCGCCAGCAGCTTGATGACCCCTATCAGGACTAGCAGATCTCAAGAGACCCAGTACTTC.

Many counts were recorded for this clonotype. The chain recombines TRBV29-1 with TRBJ2-2; weak D call: TRBD1 (6 bases). Deletions cut 7 bases from V and 5 bases from J, with 14 bases between. CDR1 and CDR2 (germline): SQVTM, ANQGSEA. This CDR3 region has 13 residues. The CDR3 sequence is CSAQTGLTGELFF. DNA for the CDR3: TGCAGCGCCCAGACAGGCCTAACCGGGGAGCTGTTTTTT.

This clonotype was picked up a small number of times. The J gene is TRBJ1-2, the V gene TRBV6-5, with unresolved D. Trimming pared 0 bases from V and 7 bases from J, leaving 9 bases between. The CDR3 spans 13 residues. Germline CDR1 MNHEY, CDR2 SVGAGI. The CDR3 sequence: CASSYSKRTGYTF. In DNA form, the CDR3 reads TGTGCCAGCAGTTACTCGAAAAGAACTGGCTACACCTTC.

Many counts were recorded for this clonotype. V and J are TRBV7-9 and TRBJ2-1; D not resolved. V lost 5 bases to trimming and J lost 2 bases, with 13 bases between them. CDR3 length equals 15 residues. CDR1 is SEHNR and CDR2 is FQNEAQ in the germline V gene (reference sequence). This CDR3 is CASSRALAAYNEQFF. DNA for the CDR3: TGTGCCAGCAGCCGAGCTTTAGCAGCCTACAATGAGCAGTTCTTC. Complete variable domain (other parts from reference TRBV7-9 and TRBJ2-1): DTGVSQNPRHKITKRGQNVTFRCDPISEHNRLYWYRQTLGQGPEFLTYFQNEAQLEKSRLLSDRFSAERPKGSFSTLEIQRTEQGDSAMYLCASSRALAAYNEQFFGPGTRLTVL.

This clonotype was recorded many times. The chain combines TRBV6-6 with TRBJ2-3; TRBD2 aligns across 8 bases. J was trimmed by 3 bases and V by 5 bases; bases with no gene match: 10. This CDR3 is 16 amino acids long. In germline, CDR1 is MNHNY, CDR2 SVGAGI (reference sequence). The CDR3 reads CASSPPGGGVTDTQYF. As DNA, the CDR3 is TGTGCCAGCAGTCCACCCGGGGGGGGGGTTACAGATACGCAGTATTTT.

At least ten counts were recorded for this clonotype. The chain combines TRBV10-3 with TRBJ2-1, with TRBD2 identical over 11 bases. V dropped 6 bases and J dropped 10; count of bases not matched to a gene: 11. The CDR3 extends over 15 amino acids. Germline V gene lookup returns CDR1 ENHRY and CDR2 SYGVKD. CDR3 nucleotides: TGTGCCATCAGGGGGACTAGCGGTAAATACGTGGAGCAGTTCTTC. The encoded protein is CAIRGTSGKYVEQFF.

This clonotype was observed many times. V gene TRBV12-5 combines with J gene TRBJ2-7; TRBD1 agrees at 7 bases. Germline V gene lookup returns CDR1 LGHNT and CDR2 FRNRAP. The CDR3 sequence is 15 residues long. J gave up 3 bases and V 7 bases, and 12 bases lay outside the gene matches. CDR3 DNA: TGTGCTAGTGCTCGAGGAGGTCCAGGGGGCTACGAGCAGTACTTC. Amino acids: CASARGGPGGYEQYF.

In its sample, this clonotype was seen many times. The chain carries TRBV20-1 and TRBJ2-7; TRBD2 matches 7 bases. After removal of 3 bases from V and 6 bases from J, the junction contained 5 bases not matched to a gene. Germline V gene data show CDR1 as DFQATT and CDR2 as SNEGSKA (reference sequence). This CDR3 has 12 amino acids. The CDR3 DNA reads as TGCAGTGCTAGCTGGGGGGGAAGCGAGCAGTACTTC. Residues: CSASWGGSEQYF.

About this clonotype: A much more abundant neighbour one base away suggests this may be a read error. CDR3 in DNA: TGTGCCAGCAAGTTGGCTTTCTCCGGGGAGCTGTTTTTT. It is translated as CASKLAFSGELFF. The chain employs TRBV6-5 and TRBJ2-2; D is uncertain. The CDR3 runs to 13 residues. The germline CDR1 and CDR2 sequences are MNHEY and SVGAGI. V was trimmed by 7 bases and J by 6 bases, leaving 12 bases between them.

This clonotype was recorded many times. The chain joins TRBV5-1 to TRBJ2-1; TRBD1 matches at 8 bases. Germline lookup yields CDR1 SGHRS and CDR2 YFSETQ. After removal of 2 bases from V and 12 bases from J, the junction contained 10 bases not matched to a gene. CDR3 size: 14 residues. CDR3 residues: CASSFGTGKAGQFF. CDR3 sequence (DNA): TGCGCCAGCAGCTTCGGGACAGGAAAGGCGGGGCAGTTCTTC.

This clonotype was counted many times. The CDR3 DNA sequence: TGTGCCACCACCTATCGGAGGGGGCAAAGCACCGGGGAGCTGTTTTTT. Translation gives CATTYRRGQSTGELFF. J is TRBJ2-2 and V is TRBV11-2; TRBD1 is a possible D gene (7 bases). CDR1 and CDR2 from the germline V gene are SGHAT and FQNNGV. The germline V and J ends were trimmed by 10 bases and 4 bases, with 22 bases remaining between them. CDR3 length: 16 amino acids.

There are a few counts of this clonotype. The rearrangement uses TRBV5-6 and TRBJ1-5; tentatively, D is TRBD1 (5 bases). The V end lost 0 bases, the J end lost 4 bases, and 8 bases lay between the germline ends. This CDR3 is built from 14 residues. Germline V gives CDR1 SGHDT, CDR2 YYEEEE. The CDR3: CASSLGPGNQPQHF. In nucleotides, the CDR3 is TGTGCCAGCAGCTTGGGACCAGGGAATCAGCCCCAGCATTTT.

The V call is TRBV7-8, the J call TRBJ2-1; D possibly matches TRBD1 or TRBD2 (6 bases each). CDR1 is SGHVS and CDR2 is FQNEAQ in the germline V gene. The ends were cut back, 6 bases at V and 0 bases at J, with 15 bases in the middle. The CDR3 contains 16 residues. This CDR3 is CASRPGGDISYNEQFF. CDR3 DNA sequence: TGTGCCAGCAGACCCGGGGGCGATATCTCCTACAATGAGCAGTTCTTC.

This clonotype came up many times. V is TRBV20-1 and J is TRBJ2-3, with 9 bases fitting TRBD2. Germline V CDR1 and CDR2: DFQATT, SNEGSKA (reference sequence). This CDR3 comprises 15 residues. The V and J ends lost 5 bases and 0 bases, in that order; junction bases with no gene match: 6. The CDR3 loop is CSALSGRPSTDTQYF. The CDR3 region has the DNA TGCAGTGCTCTTAGCGGGAGACCAAGCACAGATACGCAGTATTTT.

This clonotype was detected ten times or more. The chain combines TRBV20-1 with TRBJ2-3; D might be TRBD1 or TRBD2, each matching 5 bases. Trimming stripped 3 bases from V and 2 bases from J, with 15 bases between. The CDR3 loop spans 15 amino acids. Germline V gene sequence: CDR1 DFQATT, CDR2 SNEGSKA (reference sequence). The CDR3 reads CSARWWAGTTDTQYF. The CDR3, as DNA: TGCAGTGCTAGGTGGTGGGCAGGGACCACAGATACGCAGTATTTT.